These T cell receptor beta chains were read from a single sample in a study of PD-1 blockade in mismatch repair-deficient tumors. Sequencing used immunoSEQ multiplex PCR; TCRdb keeps in-frame clones, though not all of them. The profile shows approximately 80,000 clones, about 82% of them singletons. Material: peripheral blood, obtained 44 weeks after starting pembrolizumab. The receptors were sampled from an adult with mismatch repair-deficient cancer. CDR3s include the opening cysteine and the closing phenylalanine or tryptophan. The order of the fields is clone size, D gene, V gene, J gene, CDR3 protein, CDR3 DNA. D genes are given only for firm matches. Clone size is stated in some rows and not others, as once, few, many or a class when expanded.

-	TRBD1	TRBV20-1	TRBJ1-2	CSARGHNGYTF	TGCAGTGCCAGGGGGCATAATGGCTACACCTTC
-	-	TRBV30	TRBJ1-1	CAWIGRGRGTEAFF	TGTGCCTGGATAGGGCGAGGGCGCGGCACTGAAGCTTTCTTT
-	TRBD1	TRBV30	TRBJ1-2	CAWRPSGQGVYGYTF	TGTGCCTGGCGGCCCTCGGGACAGGGAGTTTATGGCTACACCTTC
-	TRBD1	TRBV2	TRBJ1-2	CASSVGQVYGYTF	TGTGCCAGCAGTGTGGGACAGGTCTATGGCTACACCTTC
-	-	TRBV19	TRBJ1-5	CASSIDVYSNQPQHF	TGTGCCAGTAGTATAGATGTGTATAGCAATCAGCCCCAGCATTTT
-	-	TRBV9	TRBJ2-2	CASSGPQGTGELFF	TGTGCCAGCAGCGGACCCCAGGGTACCGGGGAGCTGTTTTTT
-	-	TRBV5-4	TRBJ2-7	CASSLVAEEIPEQYF	TGTGCCAGCAGCTTGGTAGCGGAAGAGATCCCCGAGCAGTACTTC
-	TRBD2	TRBV11-2	TRBJ2-7	CASSLKGGRAYEQYF	TGTGCCAGCAGCTTAAAGGGCGGGAGGGCCTACGAGCAGTACTTC
-	-	TRBV2	TRBJ1-5	CASSTDWNQPQHF	TGTGCCAGCAGTACCGACTGGAATCAGCCCCAGCATTTT
once	-	TRBV7-8	TRBJ2-7	CASSHPGKLPYEQYF	TGTGCCAGCAGCCACCCGGGTAAGTTGCCCTACGAGCAGTACTTC
-	TRBD2	TRBV19	TRBJ2-2	CASSWSGGAGELFF	TGTGCCAGTAGTTGGTCGGGAGGTGCCGGGGAGCTGTTTTTT
-	-	TRBV27	TRBJ2-1	CASSLAVGGLPLYNEQFF	TGTGCCAGCAGTTTAGCCGTGGGAGGCCTTCCCTTATACAATGAGCAGTTCTTC
-	-	TRBV30	TRBJ1-3	CAWSVTNSGNTIYF	TGTGCCTGGAGCGTCACCAACTCTGGAAACACCATATATTTT
-	TRBD1	TRBV6-1	TRBJ2-1	CASSEDRGLYNEQFF	TGTGCCAGCAGTGAGGACAGGGGACTCTACAATGAGCAGTTCTTC
-	-	TRBV5-4	TRBJ1-2	CASSSTGSVNYGYTF	TGTGCCAGCAGCTCCACAGGGTCTGTTAACTATGGCTACACCTTC
-	-	TRBV9	TRBJ2-7	CASSVAATSYEQYF	TGTGCCAGCAGCGTAGCGGCGACCTCCTACGAGCAGTACTTC
-	TRBD1	TRBV23-1	TRBJ1-3	CASSQGQATLSNSGNTIYF	TGCGCCAGCAGTCAAGGACAGGCGACACTCAGCAACTCTGGAAACACCATATATTTT
-	TRBD1	TRBV30	TRBJ1-1	CAWRDHRGGSEAFF	TGTGCCTGGAGGGACCACAGGGGTGGGTCTGAAGCTTTCTTT
-	-	TRBV9	TRBJ2-5	CASSPRPSQETQYF	TGTGCCAGCAGCCCCCGGCCTTCCCAAGAGACCCAGTACTTC
-	TRBD2	TRBV18	TRBJ2-7	CASSPGIAGGYEQYF	TGTGCCAGCTCACCTGGAATAGCGGGAGGGTACGAGCAGTACTTC
-	TRBD2	TRBV10-2	TRBJ2-7	CASTLTSAAYEQYF	TGCGCCAGCACTTTGACTAGCGCCGCCTACGAGCAGTACTTC
once	-	TRBV6-4	TRBJ2-3	CASSDGESTDTQYF	TGTGCCAGCAGTGACGGGGAAAGCACAGATACGCAGTATTTT
-	-	TRBV27	TRBJ1-1	CASSLGGARSRTEAFF	TGTGCCAGCAGTTTGGGCGGGGCACGATCGCGCACTGAAGCTTTCTTT
-	TRBD2	TRBV6-5	TRBJ2-2	CASSARLAGTGELFF	TGTGCCAGCAGTGCCCGACTAGCCGGCACCGGGGAGCTGTTTTTT
-	TRBD2	TRBV6-1	TRBJ2-4	CASSLSGAGGDIQYF	TGTGCCAGCAGCCTCTCAGGAGCGGGAGGAGACATTCAGTACTTC
-	TRBD2	TRBV30	TRBJ2-5	CAWSVRAGGPMETQYF	TGTGCCTGGAGTGTACGGGCGGGAGGGCCTATGGAGACCCAGTACTTC
once	-	TRBV11-2	TRBJ2-3	CASTHQAPYRADTQYF	TGTGCCAGCACCCATCAGGCTCCTTATCGTGCAGATACGCAGTATTTT
-	-	TRBV5-6	TRBJ1-1	CASSLDRRYEAFF	TGTGCCAGCAGCTTGGACAGGAGGTATGAAGCTTTCTTT
few	-	TRBV6-5	TRBJ1-5	CASHQGLNQPQHF	TGTGCCAGTCACCAGGGTTTGAATCAGCCCCAGCATTTT
-	TRBD1	TRBV28	TRBJ1-4	CASSPGGELFF	TGTGCCAGCAGTCCAGGGGGGGAACTGTTTTTT
-	-	TRBV5-1	TRBJ1-5	CASSSESGDQPQHF	TGCGCCAGCAGCTCCGAGTCAGGGGATCAGCCCCAGCATTTT